Below are 26 T cell receptor beta chains sequenced from a single sample in a study of blood T cell repertoires in COVID-19. This table comes from immunoSEQ multiplex PCR, and its TCRdb copy is limited to in-frame clones, with some not included. The sample has roughly 250,000 clones; roughly 85% are singletons. The sequencing input was peripheral blood. These receptors all come from a man aged 35-49 years with acute or convalescent COVID-19.

This clone came up a few times. V is TRBV6-5 and J is TRBJ1-3; 7 bases are shared with TRBD1. CDR1 MNHEY and CDR2 SVGAGI come from the germline V gene. The CDR3 totals 13 residues. After removal of 3 bases from V and 8 bases from J, the junction contained 4 bases not matched to a gene. CDR3 region: CASSYNRGHTIYF. The CDR3 DNA reads as TGTGCCAGCAGTTATAACAGGGGACACACCATATATTTT.

The chain couples TRBV7-8 to TRBJ2-1, with 12 bases fitting TRBD2. Germline V gives CDR1 SGHVS, CDR2 FQNEAQ. The V segment lost 1 base and the J segment 16 bases; nucleotides outside the gene matches: 5. The CDR3 has 13 residues. The CDR3 loop is CASSLVGLAGYFF. The CDR3, as DNA: TGTGCCAGCAGCTTAGTCGGACTAGCGGGGTACTTCTTC.

The rearrangement joins TRBV28 to TRBJ2-7, with a possible D match to TRBD1 (6 bases). The CDR3 extends over 12 amino acids. V dropped 6 bases and J dropped 12 bases, with 18 bases sitting between them. From germline, CDR1 is MDHEN and CDR2 SYDVKM. CDR3 sequence reads: CASSHAGDKGYF. The CDR3 coding sequence is TGTGCCAGCAGCCACGCCGGGGACAAGGGGTACTTC.

The table lists this clone with a few counts. The chain is built from TRBV21-1 and TRBJ1-2; the table's D call, TRBD1, was not checked against the DNA. TRBV21-1 is labeled a pseudogene. CDR3 length: 12 residues. The CDR3 reads CASSTDSYGYTF. DNA for the CDR3: TGTGCCAGCAGCACCGACAGTTATGGCTACACCTTC.

The rearrangement uses TRBV6-1 and TRBJ1-2, with 10 bases lining up with TRBD1. The CDR3 extends over 14 amino acids. Germline CDR1 reads MNHNS; CDR2 reads SASEGT. V was pared by 3 bases and J by 2 bases, with 0 bases of the junction left unmatched. The CDR3 loop reads CASSETGGNYGYTF. CDR3 DNA: TGTGCCAGCAGTGAGACAGGGGGCAACTATGGCTACACCTTC.

Here the CDR3 reads CAWSAFEPVRVTNQPQHF. DNA of the CDR3: TGTGCCTGGAGCGCCTTCGAACCGGTCAGGGTTACCAATCAGCCCCAGCATTTT. The chain has TRBV30 and TRBJ1-5; D is possibly TRBD1 (5 bases). CDR3 length equals 18 residues. Between the trimmed V and J ends, which lost 3 bases and 3 bases, there was a span of 24 bases. Germline V CDR1 and CDR2: GTSNPN, SVGIG (reference sequence).

The chain links TRBV6-5 to TRBJ2-7; maybe TRBD2 (6 bases). CDR1 and CDR2 (germline): MNHEY, SVGAGI. The V and J ends lost 7 bases and 0 bases respectively, with 16 bases between them. The CDR3 has 15 residues. The CDR3 nucleotides are TGTGCCAGCACCTCCTGGGGGGTAGACTCCTACGAGCAGTACTTC. Its protein is CASTSWGVDSYEQYF.

Here the CDR3 DNA reads TGTGCCAGCAGCTTGGCGGAGCAAAGGACCCAGTACTTC. This gives the protein CASSLAEQRTQYF. The chain has TRBV5-4 and TRBJ2-5; D is unclear. The CDR3 consists of 13 residues. The germline CDR1 and CDR2 sequences are SGHNT and YYREEE (reference sequence). Trimming removed 0 bases from V and 7 bases from J, with 10 bases in between.

This clone has a handful of counts. The chain combines TRBV4-1 with TRBJ1-4, with TRBD1 matching over 9 bases. This CDR3 contains 14 residues. Per germline, CDR1 MGHRA and CDR2 YSYEKL. J lost 8 bases, V lost 4 bases, and 5 bases had no gene match. The CDR3 DNA reads TGCGCCAGCAGCCTGGACAGGGGAAGAGAAAAACTGTTTTTT. This sequence encodes CASSLDRGREKLFF.

This chain links TRBV7-2 with TRBJ1-5; tentatively, D is TRBD1 (6 bases). V was clipped by 5 bases and J by 2 bases, with 13 bases between them. Germline CDR1 and CDR2: SGHTA and FQGNSA. There are 15 residues in the CDR3. The CDR3 loop reads CASSNRVGGNQPQHF. In DNA form, the CDR3 reads TGTGCCAGCAGCAACAGGGTAGGCGGCAATCAGCCCCAGCATTTT.

V usage is TRBV18 and J usage is TRBJ1-1; D not certain. CDR3 size: 14 residues. V lost 3 bases and J 0 bases, leaving 8 bases between the germline ends. The V gene's germline CDR1 is KGHSH and CDR2 LQKENI. CDR3 nucleotides: TGTGCCAGCTCACCTTCAGGATTGAACACTGAAGCTTTCTTT. It translates to CASSPSGLNTEAFF.

The CDR3 here is CASSESYTGTVKNYGYTF. CDR3 nucleotide sequence: TGTGCCAGCAGTGAATCCTACACCGGGACAGTAAAAAACTATGGCTACACCTTC. The chain recombines TRBV6-1 with TRBJ1-2, with 7 positions matching TRBD1. The CDR3 has 18 amino acids. The trim removed 2 bases at V and 2 bases at J, leaving 14 bases unmatched. Germline V lookup: CDR1 MNHNS, CDR2 SASEGT.

V gene TRBV20-1 combines with J gene TRBJ1-5; D unresolved. CDR1 is DFQATT and CDR2 is SNEGSKA in the germline V gene (reference sequence). The CDR3 is 11 residues long. V lost 5 bases and J 6 bases, leaving 8 bases between the germline ends. The CDR3 region is CSAAGGQPQHF. The CDR3 DNA is TGCAGTGCTGCCGGCGGTCAGCCCCAGCATTTT.

The chain couples TRBV30 to TRBJ1-6; 8 bases agree with TRBD1. With 4 bases clipped from V and 9 bases from J, the junction kept 11 bases outside the gene matches. The CDR3 loop spans 15 amino acids. The V gene's germline CDR1 is GTSNPN and CDR2 SVGIG (reference sequence). CDR3 residues: CAWNTGQGIGSPLHF. CDR3 sequence (DNA): TGTGCCTGGAATACCGGACAGGGAATTGGTTCACCCCTCCACTTT.

This clone was recorded once. The chain employs TRBV9 and TRBJ1-2; 8 bases line up with TRBD1. This CDR3 has 14 residues. Losses at the gene ends were 0 bases for V and 5 bases for J; bases not matched to a gene: 3. From germline, CDR1 is SGDLS and CDR2 YYNGEE. The CDR3 DNA reads as TGTGCCAGCAGCGTAGGGACAGGGACTTATGGCTACACCTTC. This codes for CASSVGTGTYGYTF.

The V and J genes are TRBV4-2 and TRBJ2-7; 13 nucleotides line up with TRBD2. Germline V CDR1 and CDR2: LGHNA, YNFKEQ. This CDR3 has 20 amino acids. V lost 0 bases and J lost 1; bases outside the gene matches: 12. The CDR3 DNA sequence: TGTGCCAGCAGCCAAGATCCACCGGGACTAGCGGGGAGGGCATCCTACGAGCAGTACTTC. This sequence encodes CASSQDPPGLAGRASYEQYF.

This clone was seen once. The chain carries TRBV6-5 and TRBJ1-2; D is uncertain. V lost 0 bases and J lost 8, with 19 bases in between. The germline V gene has CDR1 MNHEY and CDR2 SVGAGI. The CDR3 consists of 16 residues. CDR3: CASSYSLARGLWGYTF. In DNA form, the CDR3 reads TGTGCCAGCAGTTACTCGTTGGCTCGAGGGCTCTGGGGCTACACCTTC.

This chain links TRBV2 with TRBJ1-3, with 9 bases that match TRBD1. Trimming removed 6 bases from V and 4 bases from J; junction bases left unmatched: 7. Per the germline V gene, CDR1 is SNHLY and CDR2 is FYNNEI. This CDR3 is 15 amino acids long. CDR3 sequence reads: CASRDRGSGGNTIYF. In DNA form, the CDR3 reads TGTGCCAGCAGGGACAGGGGAAGCGGGGGAAACACCATATATTTT.

J is TRBJ1-2 and V is TRBV9, with a weak D call TRBD1 (6 bases). The V gene's germline CDR1 is SGDLS and CDR2 YYNGEE. The CDR3 is 17 residues long. Trimming shortened V by 0 bases and J by 1 base, and 16 bases separated the two germline ends. In nucleotides, the CDR3 is TGTGCCAGCAGCGTAGCTGCGGGGGGCCAGGGTAACTATGGCTACACCTTC. Its translation: CASSVAAGGQGNYGYTF.

The genes are TRBV5-1 and TRBJ2-7; D might be TRBD2 (6 bases). The germline V gene has CDR1 SGHRS and CDR2 YFSETQ. The CDR3 has 12 residues. The V end lost 0 bases, the J end lost 6 bases, and 7 bases lay between the germline ends. The CDR3 DNA reads as TGCGCCAGCAGCTTGGCGGGAGCCGAGCAGTACTTC. The encoded protein is CASSLAGAEQYF.

This clone was observed a single time. The chain combines TRBV29-1 with TRBJ2-1; no firm D call. CDR1 and CDR2 from the germline V gene are SQVTM and ANQGSEA. Trimming stripped 7 bases from V and 4 bases from J, with 11 bases between. This CDR3 has 12 amino acids. CDR3 in amino acids: CSAKRLYNEQFF. The CDR3 nucleotides are TGCAGCGCTAAGAGACTTTACAATGAGCAGTTCTTC.

This rearrangement joins TRBV14 to TRBJ2-1, with TRBD1 identical over 8 bases. Trimming at V came to 4 bases and at J to 3 bases, leaving 8 bases not matched to a gene. The CDR3 is made up of 16 amino acids. CDR1 is SGHDN and CDR2 is FVKESK in the germline V gene. CDR3 residues: CASSRSGQGNYNEQFF. The DNA of the CDR3 is TGTGCCAGCAGCCGTTCAGGACAGGGCAACTACAATGAGCAGTTCTTC.

The chain uses TRBV13 and TRBJ2-7, with 10 bases that match TRBD2. CDR1 is PRHDT and CDR2 is FYEKMQ in the germline V gene (reference sequence). V was clipped by 3 bases and J by 3 bases; unmatched bases: 5. This CDR3 is built from 15 residues. The CDR3 DNA reads as TGTGCCAGCAGCTTCACCCGGACTAGCGGCTACGAGCAGTACTTC. Protein sequence: CASSFTRTSGYEQYF. Variable domain in full (rest from reference TRBV13 and TRBJ2-7): AAGVIQSPRHLIKEKRETATLKCYPIPRHDTVYWYQQGPGQDPQFLISFYEKMQSDKGSIPDRFSAQQFSDYHSELNMSSLELGDSALYFCASSFTRTSGYEQYFGPGTRLTVT.

The CDR3 nucleotides are TGCGCCAGCAGCCTTCGACTAGCGGGGACCCGGACTAGCACAGATACGCAGTATTTT. Translating it yields CASSLRLAGTRTSTDTQYF. The rearrangement joins TRBV5-1 to TRBJ2-3; 11 nucleotides align to TRBD2. Germline loops: CDR1 SGHRS, CDR2 YFSETQ. V was clipped by 4 bases and J by 0 bases; unmatched bases: 13. The CDR3 is 19 amino acids.

This clone was observed a single time. The V and J genes are TRBV9 and TRBJ1-3, with 7 bases lining up with TRBD1. Germline lookup yields CDR1 SGDLS and CDR2 YYNGEE. Trimming removed 4 bases from V and 0 bases from J; junction bases left unmatched: 4. This CDR3 is 15 amino acids long. CDR3: CASSLRDSSGNTIYF. Here the CDR3 DNA reads TGTGCCAGCAGCCTCCGGGACAGCTCTGGAAACACCATATATTTT.

The chain is built from TRBV2 and TRBJ2-5, with no clear D. The V and J ends lost 8 bases and 3 bases respectively, with 13 bases between them. Germline lookup yields CDR1 SNHLY and CDR2 FYNNEI. The CDR3 loop spans 13 amino acids. The CDR3: CASGLWAKETQYF. DNA for the CDR3: TGTGCCAGCGGGCTCTGGGCCAAAGAGACCCAGTACTTC.